Below are 25 T cell receptor beta chains sequenced from a single sample in a study of cytomegalovirus exposure and HLA in healthy donors. Amplification used 60 Vbeta primers and 13 Jbeta primers. The assay was immunoSEQ multiplex PCR, and TCRdb's table has in-frame clones only and misses some. The sample holds a few hundred thousand clones, around 90% seen once. The specimen was PBMCs. These TCRs come from a girl aged 2 to 10 in good health and CMV-seronegative.

The chain joins TRBV18 to TRBJ1-6, with 10 bases aligning to TRBD1. Trimming took 3 bases from V and 10 from J; bases not matched to a gene: 9. The CDR3 runs to 16 residues. Looked up from germline, CDR1 is KGHSH and CDR2 is LQKENI. The DNA of the CDR3 is TGTGCCAGCTCACCGGGGACAGGGGAAGGAGGATCACCCCTCCACTTT. Translated: CASSPGTGEGGSPLHF.

The J gene is TRBJ2-7, the V gene TRBV5-8, with 7 bases matching TRBD2. Germline values: CDR1 SGHTS, CDR2 YDEGEE. This CDR3 region has 13 residues. V lost 7 bases, J lost 2 bases, and 6 bases stayed unmatched. The CDR3 DNA sequence: TGTGCCAGCGTCGTAGCGGGCGCCTACGAGCAGTACTTC. Protein: CASVVAGAYEQYF.

The V call is TRBV9, the J call TRBJ2-2; TRBD1 aligns across 8 bases. The CDR3 is made up of 15 amino acids. Germline V CDR1 and CDR2: SGDLS, YYNGEE. With 1 base clipped from V and 8 bases from J, the junction kept 7 bases outside the gene matches. CDR3: CASSVSAGGVGELFF. As DNA, the CDR3 is TGTGCCAGCAGCGTATCGGCAGGGGGCGTGGGGGAGCTGTTTTTT. Full variable domain (remainder filled in from reference TRBV9 and TRBJ2-2): DSGVTQTPKHLITATGQRVTLRCSPRSGDLSVYWYQQSLDQGLQFLIQYYNGEERAKGNILERFSAQQFPDLHSELNLSSLELGDSALYFCASSVSAGGVGELFFGEGSRLTVL.

The chain combines TRBV5-1 with TRBJ1-4; D ambiguous. Trimming left V 0 bases short and J 3 bases short, with 9 bases between. There are 15 residues in the CDR3. From germline, CDR1 is SGHRS and CDR2 YFSETQ. The CDR3 here is CASSLEQRPNEKLFF. CDR3 DNA sequence: TGCGCCAGCAGCTTGGAACAGCGGCCTAATGAAAAACTGTTTTTT.

This clone appeared a single time. V usage is TRBV5-1 and J usage is TRBJ1-1; TRBD1 matches at 8 bases. J was trimmed by 3 bases and V by 4 bases; bases with no gene match: 8. The CDR3 extends over 15 amino acids. Germline V gene sequence: CDR1 SGHRS, CDR2 YFSETQ. The CDR3 DNA sequence: TGCGCCAGCAGCCCCGGACAGGGTGGGCACACTGAAGCTTTCTTT. It codes for CASSPGQGGHTEAFF.

The V and J genes are TRBV6-6 and TRBJ1-1; TRBD1 is a possible D gene (5 bases). With 4 bases removed from V and 5 bases from J, the gap between germline ends came to 5 bases. The CDR3 is 11 amino acids. CDR1 MNHNY and CDR2 SVGAGI come from the germline V gene (reference sequence). CDR3 sequence: CASSSGTEAFF. The DNA for the CDR3 is TGTGCCAGCAGTTCAGGGACTGAAGCTTTCTTT.

The chain is built from TRBV14 and TRBJ2-5; 8 nucleotides line up with TRBD1. The V segment lost 1 base and the J segment 1 base; nucleotides outside the gene matches: 2. The CDR3 is made up of 15 amino acids. Germline V gene data show CDR1 as SGHDN and CDR2 as FVKESK. The CDR3: CASSQVGQGQETQYF. CDR3 nucleotides: TGTGCCAGCAGCCAAGTCGGACAGGGCCAAGAGACCCAGTACTTC.

The CDR3 sequence: CSVESGQGAIYGYTF. The DNA of the CDR3 is TGCAGCGTTGAAAGTGGACAGGGGGCGATCTATGGCTACACCTTC. The chain employs TRBV29-1 and TRBJ1-2; 11 bases agree with TRBD1. V lost 2 bases and J lost 4; bases outside the gene matches: 6. CDR1 is SQVTM, CDR2 ANQGSEA, per germline. This CDR3 spans 15 amino acids.

The V gene is TRBV10-1, the J gene TRBJ2-7; the match to TRBD1 covers 10 bases. The J segment lost 2 bases and the V segment lost 3 bases, leaving 10 bases of the junction unmatched. Germline V gene sequence: CDR1 WNHNN, CDR2 SYGVQD (reference sequence). The CDR3 runs to 17 residues. DNA of the CDR3: TGCGCCAGCAGTGACCGAGGCCCGGGACAGGGGACCTACGAGCAGTACTTC. It specifies CASSDRGPGQGTYEQYF.

The chain joins TRBV6-6 to TRBJ1-2; 9 bases are shared with TRBD1. The length of the CDR3 is 16 residues. The V segment lost 0 bases and the J segment 4 bases; nucleotides outside the gene matches: 6. Germline CDR1 reads MNHNY; CDR2 reads SVGAGI (reference sequence). CDR3 sequence reads: CASSYSLGQGSYGYTF. The CDR3 nucleotides read TGTGCCAGCAGTTACTCTCTAGGACAGGGGAGCTATGGCTACACCTTC.

The V call is TRBV27, the J call TRBJ2-7, with D possibly being TRBD1 (5 bases). The CDR3 has 14 residues. The V gene's germline CDR1 is MNHEY and CDR2 SMNVEV (reference sequence). V was cut by 5 bases and J by 3 bases, with 14 bases left in between. CDR3 nucleotides: TGTGCCAGCAGTCTTATCAGGGCGAGCTACGAGCAGTACTTC. Translating it yields CASSLIRASYEQYF.

The gene calls are TRBV18 and TRBJ1-1; TRBD1 agrees at 7 bases. This CDR3 spans 15 amino acids. The V gene's germline CDR1 is KGHSH and CDR2 LQKENI. The ends lost 5 bases at V and 1 base at J; junction bases unmatched: 7. The chain's CDR3 is CASSSRQGENTEAFF. Here the CDR3 DNA reads TGTGCCAGCTCATCCCGACAGGGAGAGAACACTGAAGCTTTCTTT.

In regard to this clone: The junction departs from germline at one end; a sequencing error may be responsible. The CDR3 DNA follows: TGTGCCAGCAGCCTAGGGGACAGGGCACACGAGCAGTACTTC. This translates into CASSLGDRAHEQYF. J is TRBJ2-7 and V is TRBV13; 9 positions agree with TRBD1. The CDR3 consists of 14 residues. Germline CDR1 PRHDT, CDR2 FYEKMQ (reference sequence).

The count of this clone is one. The chain recombines TRBV6-5 with TRBJ1-1, with 9 positions matching TRBD1. Germline values: CDR1 MNHEY, CDR2 SVGAGI. This CDR3 spans 14 amino acids. Losses at the gene ends were 7 bases for V and 4 bases for J; bases not matched to a gene: 7. The CDR3 DNA sequence: TGTGCCAGCATTTTCAGGGACAGGGCCACTGAAGCTTTCTTT. Translated, it gives CASIFRDRATEAFF.

This chain joins TRBV5-1 and TRBJ2-3, with 9 bases matching TRBD2. The junction had 3 bases not matched to a gene; V was cut back by 5 bases and J by 2 bases. CDR1 SGHRS and CDR2 YFSETQ come from the germline V gene. CDR3 length: 14 residues. CDR3 sequence: CASSQREDTDTQYF. The CDR3 nucleotides are TGCGCCAGCAGTCAGCGGGAGGACACAGATACGCAGTATTTT. Full variable domain (rest looked up from reference TRBV5-1 and TRBJ2-3): KAGVTQTPRYLIKTRGQQVTLSCSPISGHRSVSWYQQTPGQGLQFLFEYFSETQRNKGNFPGRFSGRQFSNSRSEMNVSTLELGDSALYLCASSQREDTDTQYFGPGTRLTVL.

The count of this clone is one. The CDR3 here is CASSTRGPGELFF. The CDR3 DNA reads TGTGCCAGCTCAACTAGGGGGCCCGGGGAGCTGTTTTTT. The V call is TRBV18, the J call TRBJ2-2, with 7 bases that match TRBD1. This CDR3 is built from 13 residues. Per germline, CDR1 KGHSH and CDR2 LQKENI. Trimming took 5 bases from V and 6 from J; bases not matched to a gene: 3. The variable domain in full, with the rest retrieved from reference TRBV18 and TRBJ2-2, is NAGVMQNPRHLVRRRGQEARLRCSPMKGHSHVYWYRQLPEEGLKFMVYLQKENIIDESGMPKERFSAEFPKEGPSILRIQQVVRGDSAAYFCASSTRGPGELFFGEGSRLTVL.

The rearrangement links TRBV5-4 to TRBJ1-1; tentative D call: TRBD1 (6 bases). This CDR3 has 14 amino acids. V dropped 1 base and J dropped 3 bases, with 10 bases sitting between them. Germline values: CDR1 SGHNT, CDR2 YYREEE (reference sequence). The CDR3 nucleotides are TGTGCCAGCAGCTTGAAGGGGGTCTACACTGAAGCTTTCTTT. Translated: CASSLKGVYTEAFF. Full variable domain (rest looked up from reference TRBV5-4 and TRBJ1-1): ETGVTQSPTHLIKTRGQQVTLRCSSQSGHNTVSWYQQALGQGPQFIFQYYREEENGRGNFPPRFSGLQFPNYSSELNVNALELDDSALYLCASSLKGVYTEAFFGQGTRLTVV.

This chain joins TRBV4-1 and TRBJ2-1, with 9 positions matching TRBD2. CDR1 MGHRA and CDR2 YSYEKL come from the germline V gene. The V gene end was trimmed by 4 bases and the J gene end by 0 bases; junction bases not matched to a gene: 4. This CDR3 is built from 16 residues. In nucleotides, the CDR3 is TGCGCCAGCAGCCGGGCTAGCGGGGTCTCCTACAATGAGCAGTTCTTC. Translating gives CASSRASGVSYNEQFF.

The gene calls are TRBV5-1 and TRBJ2-3; 10 bases match TRBD2. The ends lost 4 bases at V and 6 bases at J; junction bases unmatched: 5. The germline CDR1 and CDR2 sequences are SGHRS and YFSETQ. The CDR3 consists of 14 residues. The CDR3 nucleotides are TGCGCCAGCAGCCCGGGACTAGCGATGGATACGCAGTATTTT. Protein sequence: CASSPGLAMDTQYF.

The chain links TRBV6-5 to TRBJ1-2, with no clear D. V lost 4 bases and J 8 bases, leaving 14 bases between the germline ends. The CDR3 runs 13 residues. The germline V gene has CDR1 MNHEY and CDR2 SVGAGI. The CDR3 DNA sequence: TGTGCCAGCAGTTTGCATCGGTCGAAGGGCTACACCTTC. Its protein product is CASSLHRSKGYTF.

CDR3 sequence reads: CASSRSTNEKLFF. Here the CDR3 DNA reads TGTGCCAGCAGTCGGTCCACTAATGAAAAACTGTTTTTT. V and J are TRBV28 and TRBJ1-4; D not resolved. The CDR3 extends over 13 amino acids. V was pared by 5 bases and J by 2 bases, with 6 bases between. The germline gives CDR1 MDHEN, CDR2 SYDVKM.

The chain uses TRBV30 and TRBJ2-1, with D possibly TRBD2 on 5 matching bases. Trimming shortened V by 2 bases and J by 0 bases, and 17 bases separated the two germline ends. CDR3 length: 17 amino acids. Germline CDR1 is GTSNPN and CDR2 is SVGIG (reference sequence). As DNA, the CDR3 is TGTGCCTGGAGTCTCCAGTGCGGACTCTGCTCCTACAATGAGCAGTTCTTC. Translated, it gives CAWSLQCGLCSYNEQFF.

V usage is TRBV10-3 and J usage is TRBJ2-2; D is ambiguous. The CDR3 runs 15 residues. The germline CDR1 and CDR2 sequences are ENHRY and SYGVKD. V lost 4 bases to trimming and J lost 5 bases, with 14 bases between them. DNA of the CDR3: TGTGCCATCAGTGGGAGCCAGTCACTAACCGGGGAGCTGTTTTTT. Protein: CAISGSQSLTGELFF.

V and J are TRBV19 and TRBJ2-5; possibly TRBD2 for D (6 bases). The J call may not be correct, given that the DNA end is closer to TRBJ2-7. The germline V gene has CDR1 LNHDA and CDR2 SQIVND (reference sequence). This CDR3 has 13 amino acids. CDR3 amino acids: CASSILVGGEQYF. CDR3 in DNA: TGTGCCAGTAGTATTCTGGTGGGAGGCGAGCAGTACTTC.

This clone was counted once. V is TRBV5-1 and J is TRBJ2-3; tentative D call: TRBD2 (6 bases). The CDR3 loop spans 15 amino acids. Germline CDR1 SGHRS, CDR2 YFSETQ. The V end was cut by 3 bases, the J end by 5 bases, with 16 bases between. The CDR3 reads CASSWREQYLDTQYF. For the CDR3, the DNA is TGCGCCAGCAGCTGGCGGGAACAGTACCTAGATACGCAGTATTTT.